This T cell receptor beta chain was identified in a study of breast tumors, draining lymph nodes, adjacent tissues. Whole-study results and caveats: Luminal-like breast cancer showed significantly greater tumor-nontumor repertoire similarity than basal-like breast cancer did.

V dropped 5 bases and J dropped 1 base, with 8 bases sitting between them. Germline-derived CDR1 and CDR2 are SQVTM and ANQGSEA. CDR3 size: 12 residues. Breast cancer patients provided tissue from their axillary draining lymph nodes. On this clonotype: Its target is unknown. It may be a read error: a sequence one base away is much more abundant. The final CDR3 position lacks the conserved phenylalanine or tryptophan, pointing to a likely read error.

TCRdb redid the calling of the multiplex PCR reads with MiXCR, one entry per CDR3 protein. The sample carries some 150,000 distinct CDR3 sequences, approximately 20% recorded once. The sequencing sample was made of axillary lymph node tissue. The TCR sequence derives from a female donor with breast cancer. Some clones in this sample may be carry-over from other donors' samples. The V and J genes are TRBV29-1 and TRBJ2-5, with D unclear. The CDR3 DNA reads TGCAGCGTTTCCAGGACCCAAGAGACCCAGTACTCC. Translated, it gives CSVSRTQETQYS.